Listed below are T cell receptor beta chains from one sample, sequenced in a study of T cell responses to AZD1222 COVID-19 vaccine. The assay was immunoSEQ multiplex PCR, and TCRdb's table has in-frame clones only and misses some. The data contain fewer than 120,000 clones, 80% to 90% of them singletons. The specimen was peripheral blood, collected 28 days after the second AZD1222 dose. The source of these receptors is an adult who received the AZD1222 COVID-19 vaccine. The CDR3 runs from the conserved cysteine through the conserved F or W. The order of the fields is V gene, J gene, clone size, CDR3 protein. The size field is filled for only some rows; it gives once, few, many or a size class.

V: TRBV18
J: TRBJ1-1
size: .
CDR3: CASSQSQGENTEAFF

V: TRBV29-1
J: TRBJ1-2
size: once
CDR3: CSVGTGGGGYGYTF

V: TRBV10-3
J: TRBJ1-2
size: .
CDR3: CAITADTDGSYTF

V: TRBV5-4
J: TRBJ2-1
size: .
CDR3: CASSLEANNEQFF

V: TRBV11-3
J: TRBJ1-1
size: .
CDR3: CASSLYRGFEAFF

V: TRBV19
J: TRBJ2-7
size: .
CDR3: CASSIEHSKVGYEQYF

V: TRBV6-5
J: TRBJ2-2
size: .
CDR3: CASSYSGQGGFGELFF

V: TRBV25-1
J: TRBJ1-1
size: .
CDR3: CASSAEWNTEAFF

V: TRBV6-5
J: TRBJ1-3
size: .
CDR3: CASSLGPYIGNTIYF

V: TRBV7-9
J: TRBJ2-2
size: .
CDR3: CASPERGNSGTGELFF

V: TRBV2
J: TRBJ1-4
size: .
CDR3: CASSPIEGEKLFF

V: TRBV27
J: TRBJ1-6
size: .
CDR3: CASRRSRRDSPLHF

V: TRBV5-1
J: TRBJ2-7
size: .
CDR3: CASSSGQGLDEQYF

V: TRBV7-8
J: TRBJ2-2
size: .
CDR3: CASSLTVGGELFF

V: TRBV5-1
J: TRBJ1-2
size: .
CDR3: CASSLGLTGVEGYGYTF

V: TRBV5-1
J: TRBJ2-2
size: .
CDR3: CASSFYPGELFF

V: TRBV30
J: TRBJ1-2
size: .
CDR3: CAWREGAPPSYGYTF

V: TRBV6-5
J: TRBJ2-7
size: .
CDR3: CASRDYSYEQYF

V: TRBV29-1
J: TRBJ1-2
size: .
CDR3: CSAEHYGYTF

V: TRBV9
J: TRBJ1-1
size: .
CDR3: CASSVGSALNTEAFF

V: TRBV7-3
J: TRBJ2-5
size: once
CDR3: CASSLNGETQYF

V: TRBV27
J: TRBJ1-4
size: .
CDR3: CASSLMGTQREKLFF

V: TRBV5-1
J: TRBJ2-7
size: .
CDR3: CASSSGQGSSYEQYF

V: TRBV10-1
J: TRBJ2-1
size: .
CDR3: CASSRGPPGNEQFF

V: TRBV5-4
J: TRBJ2-1
size: .
CDR3: CASSLDSDGEQFF

V: TRBV11-2
J: TRBJ1-2
size: .
CDR3: CASSLGTWGNYGYTF

V: TRBV11-3
J: TRBJ1-4
size: .
CDR3: CASSSQGADEKLFF

V: TRBV5-1
J: TRBJ2-2
size: .
CDR3: CASSLALGTGLLSNTGELFF

V: TRBV4-1
J: TRBJ1-5
size: .
CDR3: CASSQEGGYGNQPQHF

V: TRBV5-8
J: TRBJ1-5
size: once
CDR3: CASRPTAGLNQPQHF

V: TRBV9
J: TRBJ2-2
size: .
CDR3: CASSLAANTGELFF

V: TRBV6-5
J: TRBJ1-2
size: .
CDR3: CASSDNYGYTF

V: TRBV6-4
J: TRBJ1-2
size: .
CDR3: CASSGGGYGYTF

V: TRBV19
J: TRBJ1-2
size: .
CDR3: CASTPPYADPYGYTF

V: TRBV4-1
J: TRBJ2-7
size: .
CDR3: CASSQDWTGFYEQYF

V: TRBV5-6
J: TRBJ1-2
size: .
CDR3: CASRTRQGRGGYGYTF

V: TRBV23-1
J: TRBJ1-1
size: .
CDR3: CASLYTGFSEAFF

V: TRBV6-6
J: TRBJ1-3
size: once
CDR3: CASSLTPDRRSGNTIYF

V: TRBV9
J: TRBJ2-1
size: few
CDR3: CASSVRFSGGYNEQFF

V: TRBV19
J: TRBJ1-6
size: once
CDR3: CASSIVPDYNSPLHF

V: TRBV7-3
J: TRBJ1-5
size: .
CDR3: CASSLGNNQPQHF

V: TRBV18
J: TRBJ1-2
size: .
CDR3: CASSPTRQGLENGYTF

V: TRBV24-1
J: TRBJ2-3
size: .
CDR3: CATSDTRGGSTDTQYF

V: TRBV11-2
J: TRBJ2-7
size: .
CDR3: CASSLKPETYEQYF

V: TRBV7-9
J: TRBJ2-2
size: once
CDR3: CASSFIQDSTGELFF

V: TRBV16
J: TRBJ1-2
size: .
CDR3: CASTDEWNYGYTF

V: TRBV5-6
J: TRBJ1-1
size: .
CDR3: CASSFTGYTEAFF

V: TRBV7-2
J: TRBJ2-2
size: .
CDR3: CASSLTDRGQGGELFF

V: TRBV2
J: TRBJ2-7
size: once
CDR3: CASRPRLAGEDEQYF

V: TRBV5-1
J: TRBJ2-7
size: .
CDR3: CASSSGGGYEQYF

V: TRBV19
J: TRBJ2-1
size: few
CDR3: CASSIFSGGAGEQFF

V: TRBV9
J: TRBJ1-4
size: .
CDR3: CASSGGDSAKLFF

V: TRBV19
J: TRBJ1-5
size: .
CDR3: CASSALGQGSQPQHF

V: TRBV27
J: TRBJ1-2
size: .
CDR3: CASSWGTGGGYTF

V: TRBV10-2
J: TRBJ1-1
size: .
CDR3: CASSERVINTEAFF

V: TRBV18
J: TRBJ2-1
size: .
CDR3: CASSPQLQGIRGEQFF

V: TRBV5-5
J: TRBJ1-3
size: once
CDR3: CASSLGRLGNTIYF